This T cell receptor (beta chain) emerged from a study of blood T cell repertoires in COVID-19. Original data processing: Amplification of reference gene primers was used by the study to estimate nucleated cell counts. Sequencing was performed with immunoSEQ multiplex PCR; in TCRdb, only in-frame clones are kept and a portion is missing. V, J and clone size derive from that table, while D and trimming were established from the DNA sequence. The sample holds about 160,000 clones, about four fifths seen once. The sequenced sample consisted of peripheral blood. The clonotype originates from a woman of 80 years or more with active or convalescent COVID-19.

DNA of the CDR3: TGTGCCTGGAGTGTATCAGGCTCGTACTATGGCTACACCTTC. As protein: CAWSVSGSYYGYTF. This chain connects TRBV30 to TRBJ1-2; D remains unclear. Per germline, CDR1 GTSNPN and CDR2 SVGIG (reference sequence). Trimming took 0 bases from V and 3 from J, leaving 11 bases between them. The CDR3 is 14 amino acids.